This TCR beta chain was identified during a study of PD-L1 blockade in urothelial cancer. The overall study: Males with bladder-origin urothelial cancer constituted about 90% of the 29 patients. At 3 weeks after treatment start (second dose) and again at 6 weeks, blood was analyzed.

The time point denotes: pretreatment peripheral blood. Pretreatment and on-treatment samples were taken, numbering 1 to 8 per patient. The length of the CDR3 is 14 residues. After removal of 0 bases from V and 3 bases from J, the junction contained 1 base not matched to a gene. CDR1 is MGHRA and CDR2 is YSYEKL in the germline V gene. Each PCR reaction had synthetic TCR analog templates spiked into it. Here immunoSEQ multiplex PCR was the method, and the copy in TCRdb shows in-frame clones only, minus some. The repertoire holds 45,000 to 70,000 clones, less than 90% seen once, with approximately 14% in the top ten.

The chain carries TRBV4-1 and TRBJ2-5; 7 positions agree with TRBD2. The material sequenced was PBMCs, taken around atezolizumab (anti-PD-L1) treatment. The receptor was derived from a man aged 70 or older with urothelial cancer. DNA of the CDR3: TGCGCCAGCAGCCAAGACAGCGGGAAAGAGACCCAGTACTTC. Its protein is CASSQDSGKETQYF.